A single T cell receptor beta chain is shown here with its context. Antigen unknown. The CDR3 contains 15 residues. CDR1 and CDR2 from the germline V gene are SGHVS and FNYEAQ. With 5 bases clipped from V and 3 bases from J, the junction kept 7 bases outside the gene matches. This record comes from a study of cytomegalovirus exposure and HLA in healthy donors. General study results and limits: Researchers counted 164 TCR beta chains as cytomegalovirus-associated. Cytomegalovirus status, reportedly, was diagnosed with high specificity and sensitivity by the classifier. Later analysis identified a missense DCLRE1C variant that was linked to TCR beta V- and J-gene trimming.

The study ran its PCR with 60 Vbeta and 13 Jbeta primers. As processed by the authors: About 11 million of the 80 million or so unique TCR beta chains counted in a later analysis were shared. Method: immunoSEQ multiplex PCR; TCRdb's copy keeps in-frame clones and lacks some. The DNA gave D and trimming, while V, J and clone size come from that table. The data show roughly 150,000 clones, roughly 83% seen once. The chain employs TRBV7-6 and TRBJ2-5, with TRBD1 identical over 9 bases. What was sequenced was PBMCs. This clonotype was sampled from a boy aged 2 to 10 in good health and CMV-seronegative. CDR3 loop: CASSPARDREETQYF. CDR3 sequence (DNA): TGTGCCAGCAGCCCTGCCCGGGACAGGGAAGAGACCCAGTACTTC.